This T cell receptor (beta chain) was obtained from a study of CD8 T cells in ankylosing spondylitis. Quantitative barcoded 5'-RACE was used to prepare TCR beta libraries. A single record per CDR3 protein comes from TCRdb applying MiXCR to the 5' RACE reads. The table includes about 140,000 distinct CDR3 sequences, approximately 9.2% detected once. Study findings and constraints: Seemingly characteristic of ankylosing spondylitis blood was a TCR beta motif consisting of several highly homologous variants. Significant enrichment of disease-linked clones was reported in matched ankylosing spondylitis synovial fluid.

The germline V gene encodes CDR1 SGHRS and CDR2 YFSETQ. Deletions cut 0 bases from V and 6 bases from J, with 14 bases between. The CDR3 runs to 15 residues. About this clonotype: What it binds is not known.

The sample was synovial fluid, either unsorted or a sorted T cell fraction (not recorded which). The chain uses TRBV5-1 and TRBJ2-3, with D possibly called TRBD1 or TRBD2 (5 bases each). This sequence originates from a male donor with ankylosing spondylitis. CDR3 sequence reads: CASSLGGELSDTQYF. CDR3 bases: TGCGCCAGCAGCTTGGGAGGGGAACTATCGGATACGCAGTATTTT.